This T cell receptor beta chain derives from a study of tumor-infiltrating lymphocytes in localized non-small cell lung cancer. This clone has a handful of counts. What it recognizes is unknown. Study-wide findings and caveats: TCRbeta sequencing showed higher T cell infiltration in tumors than uninvolved lung.

The trim removed 5 bases at V and 4 bases at J, leaving 3 bases unmatched. CDR1 is SQVTM, CDR2 ANQGSEA, per germline. There are 12 residues in the CDR3. TCRdb's copy holds only in-frame clones and misses some; the assay was immunoSEQ multiplex PCR. This table has 20,000 to 30,000 clones, less than 70% appearing once. Sequences were obtained from lung tumor tissue. This clonotype originated in a human donor with non-small cell lung cancer. This chain links TRBV29-1 with TRBJ1-1; 8 bases match TRBD1. The CDR3 sequence is CSVNRGITEAFF. The CDR3 DNA reads as TGCAGCGTTAACAGGGGGATCACTGAAGCTTTCTTT.